The rows below give T cell receptor beta chains drawn from one sample of a study of lymphopenia after photon versus proton radiotherapy. Libraries were prepared by immunoSEQ multiplex PCR; TCRdb keeps only in-frame clonotypes and omits some of them. The repertoire consists of 25,000 to 30,000 clones, with roughly nine tenths occurring once and the leading ten covering approximately 0.81%. The sequencing here drew on peripheral blood, taken from a patient treated with photon-based radiotherapy. These receptors all come from a woman aged 50 to 60 with cholangiocarcinoma. The conserved cysteine and the conserved F or W are not part of the CDR3 here. The order of the fields is D gene, J gene, V gene, CDR3 protein. The D gene is left open where the match is weak.

NA | TRBJ1-3 | TRBV30 | AWSVLEDTIY
NA | TRBJ1-4 | TRBV7-9 | ASSLWDEKLF
NA | TRBJ2-7 | TRBV4-3 | ASSQDSGQGSEQY
TRBD1 | TRBJ1-5 | TRBV7-9 | ASSTQGGNQPQH
NA | TRBJ1-2 | TRBV19 | ASWGLGGYT
TRBD1 | TRBJ1-2 | TRBV6-5 | ASSYDGTGVYGYT
NA | TRBJ1-3 | TRBV6-5 | ASSGVSGNTIY
NA | TRBJ2-5 | TRBV25-1 | ASSEYRGREETQY
NA | TRBJ2-3 | TRBV5-4 | ASSSAGLGLFTDTQY
NA | TRBJ2-3 | TRBV19 | ASSELDSDTDTQY
NA | TRBJ1-1 | TRBV2 | ASSEGRGRAEAF
TRBD1 | TRBJ1-3 | TRBV7-9 | ASSLPTGRNGNTIY
NA | TRBJ1-2 | TRBV5-4 | ASSLESGVNYGYT
TRBD1 | TRBJ1-2 | TRBV10-3 | AISEGTAYGYT
NA | TRBJ1-3 | TRBV6-5 | ASSWGTGDPGNTIY
TRBD1 | TRBJ1-2 | TRBV10-3 | AISEFWYGGGDYGYT
NA | TRBJ2-7 | TRBV27 | ASSLRGPSYEQY
NA | TRBJ2-1 | TRBV29-1 | SVARIPSSYNEQF
TRBD1 | TRBJ1-2 | TRBV6-6 | ASSSQGAGGYT
TRBD2 | TRBJ2-3 | TRBV27 | ASRSLAGGGGTWEQY
NA | TRBJ2-7 | TRBV10-3 | AISDDSYEQY
TRBD1 | TRBJ1-2 | TRBV7-8 | ASSLTPGQTNYGYT
NA | TRBJ2-5 | TRBV21-1 | ASSKGETQY
NA | TRBJ2-2 | TRBV5-6 | ASSKWGELF
TRBD2 | TRBJ2-1 | TRBV13 | ASSWTSGRSYNEQF
NA | TRBJ1-2 | TRBV5-1 | ASSLVQGSYGYT
TRBD2 | TRBJ2-1 | TRBV4-3 | ASSQRLARDAWNEQF
NA | TRBJ1-1 | TRBV10-2 | ASRDSYWTNTEAF
NA | TRBJ1-1 | TRBV10-3 | AIRGQQNTEAF
NA | TRBJ1-5 | TRBV5-5 | ASSLVSAGLQPQH
NA | TRBJ1-3 | TRBV5-6 | ASSFAGNTIY
NA | TRBJ2-1 | TRBV7-9 | ASSTGTFYNEQF
NA | TRBJ2-7 | TRBV5-4 | ASSLEVHAYEQY
NA | TRBJ2-3 | TRBV4-1 | ASSHIGEVSTDTQY
NA | TRBJ2-6 | TRBV4-3 | ASSQDMGSGANVLT
NA | TRBJ1-1 | TRBV9 | ASSSTPGAEAF
NA | TRBJ1-1 | TRBV19 | ASSISGPTEAF
NA | TRBJ2-5 | TRBV5-4 | ASSFPDSLPQETQY
NA | TRBJ1-1 | TRBV7-2 | ASSSGLITEAF
NA | TRBJ1-1 | TRBV4-3 | ASSQDGAQATEAF
NA | TRBJ2-7 | TRBV9 | ASSVGQGLSYEQY
NA | TRBJ1-1 | TRBV4-3 | ASSPTVNTEAF
NA | TRBJ1-2 | TRBV7-2 | ASSSSVRTLREMGYGYT
TRBD1 | TRBJ2-1 | TRBV29-1 | SVKRQGMGEQF
NA | TRBJ1-1 | TRBV9 | ASSVVPENTEAF
NA | TRBJ2-3 | TRBV10-2 | ASSELADTQY
NA | TRBJ2-3 | TRBV20-1 | SARASDTQY
NA | TRBJ2-3 | TRBV18 | ASSPPRLDTQY
NA | TRBJ2-3 | TRBV7-2 | ASSLEDTQY
NA | TRBJ1-1 | TRBV6-1 | ASRTSQLNTEAF
TRBD2 | TRBJ2-1 | TRBV19 | ASSWGLAGFYNEQF
NA | TRBJ1-1 | TRBV28 | ASSRGGTEAF
NA | TRBJ1-4 | TRBV5-4 | ASSHLIGETNEKLF
NA | TRBJ1-1 | TRBV19 | ASSPPGTANTEAF
NA | TRBJ2-1 | TRBV11-2 | ASSLYSYNEQF